The 28 T cell receptor beta chains reported below all come from one sample, sequenced in a study of cytomegalovirus exposure and HLA in healthy donors. The PCR was carried out with 60 Vbeta primers and 13 Jbeta primers. The protocol was immunoSEQ multiplex PCR, while the TCRdb copy is restricted to in-frame clones and leaves out a portion. The sample lists about 110,000 clones; 70% to 80% were seen once. The sample was PBMCs. All receptors derive from a man younger than 35 in good health and CMV-seronegative.

This clone was recorded a few times. This chain joins TRBV4-3 and TRBJ1-5; the D is unclear. CDR1 is LGHNA, CDR2 YSLEER, per germline. This CDR3 region has 15 residues. Trimming pared 0 bases from V and 2 bases from J, leaving 8 bases between. Here the CDR3 DNA reads TGCGCCAGCAGCCAAGACGGGGTTGGCAATCAGCCCCAGCATTTT. Protein product: CASSQDGVGNQPQHF.

The V call is TRBV5-1, the J call TRBJ1-1, with 8 bases aligning to TRBD1. The CDR3 runs to 17 residues. The V and J ends lost 4 bases and 1 base, in that order; junction bases with no gene match: 12. CDR1 and CDR2 (germline): SGHRS, YFSETQ. CDR3 nucleotide sequence: TGCGCCAGCAGCCACACAGGGACAGGTCAACAGAACACTGAAGCTTTCTTT. Translating gives CASSHTGTGQQNTEAFF.

This clone was observed once. This rearrangement joins TRBV12-2 to TRBJ1-5; the table calls TRBD1, which could not be checked here. TRBV12-2 is a pseudogene segment. The CDR3 length is 15 residues. Written as DNA, the CDR3 is TGTGCAAGTCGCTTAACCCAGGGTAGCAATCAGCCCCAGCATTTT. It is translated as CASRLTQGSNQPQHF.

The genes are TRBV4-1 and TRBJ2-5; D is ambiguous. Trimming shortened V by 1 base and J by 4 bases, and 7 bases separated the two germline ends. The CDR3 is 13 amino acids. Germline CDR1 and CDR2: MGHRA and YSYEKL. The CDR3 coding sequence is TGCGCCAGCAGCCAAGTCCAGGCAGAGACCCAGTACTTC. Its translation: CASSQVQAETQYF.

This rearrangement joins TRBV6-6 to TRBJ2-3, with TRBD2 identical over 8 bases. V was clipped by 7 bases and J by 2 bases; unmatched bases: 8. This CDR3 is built from 15 residues. From germline, CDR1 is MNHNY and CDR2 SVGAGI (reference sequence). The CDR3, as DNA: TGTGCCAGCAATCAGCGGGGGAAATCCACAGATACGCAGTATTTT. It yields the protein CASNQRGKSTDTQYF.

The V and J genes are TRBV4-2 and TRBJ2-2; 9 bases are shared with TRBD2. Germline V gene sequence: CDR1 LGHNA, CDR2 YNFKEQ. The CDR3 covers 15 residues. Losses at the gene ends were 4 bases for V and 5 bases for J; bases not matched to a gene: 5. CDR3 DNA sequence: TGTGCCAGCAGCCGCGGGGGGGCCGATACCGGGGAGCTGTTTTTT. Its translation: CASSRGGADTGELFF.

J is TRBJ2-3 and V is TRBV5-1; a weak D match, TRBD1 (5 bases). Germline values: CDR1 SGHRS, CDR2 YFSETQ. The CDR3 covers 16 residues. The V end was cut by 0 bases, the J end by 2 bases, with 13 bases between. The DNA for the CDR3 is TGCGCCAGCAGCTTGGCTGGGGCTACCAACACAGATACGCAGTATTTT. This sequence encodes CASSLAGATNTDTQYF.

The genes are TRBV5-6 and TRBJ1-6; tentative D call: TRBD1 (6 bases). Germline CDR1 SGHDT, CDR2 YYEEEE. The CDR3 consists of 15 residues. The V gene lost 3 bases and the J gene lost 10 bases, with 17 bases spanning the gap. The CDR3 DNA sequence: TGTGCCAGCAGCTCTTCACAGGGAAACATCTCACCCCTCCACTTT. Protein sequence: CASSSSQGNISPLHF.

There are a few counts of this clone. The chain combines TRBV6-4 with TRBJ2-1; 8 bases agree with TRBD2. V shed 5 bases and J 0 bases; nucleotides not matched to a gene: 3. The CDR3 spans 15 residues. CDR1 and CDR2 from the germline V gene are MRHNA and SNTAGT. CDR3 sequence: CASSTSGGSYNEQFF. The CDR3 region has the DNA TGTGCCAGCAGTACCAGCGGGGGCTCCTACAATGAGCAGTTCTTC.

The chain carries TRBV9 and TRBJ2-1; 8 bases line up with TRBD2. With 6 bases clipped from V and 4 bases from J, the junction kept 3 bases outside the gene matches. This CDR3 comprises 13 residues. Germline V lookup: CDR1 SGDLS, CDR2 YYNGEE. In nucleotides, the CDR3 is TGTGCCAGCAATATAGCGGGGTACAATGAGCAGTTCTTC. Its translation: CASNIAGYNEQFF.

The rearrangement joins TRBV27 to TRBJ1-6; no firm D call. Trimming cost V 8 bases and J 18 bases, with 17 bases left between them. This CDR3 is 11 amino acids long. The germline gives CDR1 MNHEY, CDR2 SMNVEV (reference sequence). CDR3: CASGSVAGDHF. Written as DNA, the CDR3 is TGTGCCAGCGGGTCGGTGGCCGGAGACCACTTT.

This rearrangement joins TRBV10-3 to TRBJ1-2; no firm D call. This CDR3 is 15 amino acids long. V was clipped by 0 bases and J by 3 bases, with 11 bases between them. Per the germline V gene, CDR1 is ENHRY and CDR2 is SYGVKD. CDR3 nucleotides: TGTGCCATCAGTGAGTCGGCAGAGCAGGACTATGGCTACACCTTC. It codes for CAISESAEQDYGYTF.

This chain uses TRBV5-4 with TRBJ1-2; D gene unclear. CDR3 length: 13 amino acids. V gave up 4 bases and J gave up 8 bases, with 15 bases separating them. CDR1 SGHNT and CDR2 YYREEE come from the germline V gene (reference sequence). The DNA for the CDR3 is TGTGCCAGCAGCCCCGGAGGGCTGCGAGGCTACACCTTC. Its protein product is CASSPGGLRGYTF. The full variable domain, its missing parts supplied by reference TRBV5-4 and TRBJ1-2, is ETGVTQSPTHLIKTRGQQVTLRCSSQSGHNTVSWYQQALGQGPQFIFQYYREEENGRGNFPPRFSGLQFPNYSSELNVNALELDDSALYLCASSPGGLRGYTFGSGTRLTVV.

The J gene is TRBJ1-5, the V gene TRBV27; 10 bases line up with TRBD1. V dropped 6 bases and J dropped 11; count of bases not matched to a gene: 13. The germline V gene has CDR1 MNHEY and CDR2 SMNVEV (reference sequence). This CDR3 comprises 15 residues. The DNA for the CDR3 is TGTGCCAGCAGCTCCGGACAGGGGGGGTGGGGGACCCAGCATTTT. Protein: CASSSGQGGWGTQHF.

This clone was counted once. CDR3 in DNA: TGTGCCAGTAGTGAAAGCGGGCGTGAGCAGTACTTC. Protein: CASSESGREQYF. The chain employs TRBV19 and TRBJ2-7, with D possibly being TRBD2 (6 bases). V was clipped by 5 bases and J by 7 bases, with 12 bases between them. This CDR3 is 12 amino acids long. The V gene's germline CDR1 is LNHDA and CDR2 SQIVND (reference sequence).

V usage is TRBV10-3 and J usage is TRBJ1-1, with D perhaps TRBD1 (6 bases). Trimming removed 5 bases at V and 0 bases at J, with 10 bases between. CDR1 and CDR2 (germline): ENHRY, SYGVKD. This CDR3 is built from 14 residues. The CDR3 nucleotides are TGTGCCATCAGTTCAGGGGTCGTGAACACTGAAGCTTTCTTT. Translating gives CAISSGVVNTEAFF.

The chain is built from TRBV4-2 and TRBJ2-1, with a weak D call TRBD1 (6 bases). There are 16 residues in the CDR3. CDR1 and CDR2 (germline): LGHNA, YNFKEQ. V was pared by 4 bases and J by 4 bases, with 17 bases between. CDR3 sequence: CASSRTQGQPYNEQFF. In nucleotides, the CDR3 is TGTGCCAGCAGCCGCACGCAGGGGCAACCTTACAATGAGCAGTTCTTC.

V gene TRBV5-1 combines with J gene TRBJ2-3; D gene ambiguous. Germline CDR1 reads SGHRS; CDR2 reads YFSETQ. CDR3 length: 14 amino acids. V lost 0 bases to trimming and J lost 5 bases, with 10 bases between them. CDR3 sequence (DNA): TGCGCCAGCAGCTTGGCCGTCCCGGGAGATACGCAGTATTTT. This codes for CASSLAVPGDTQYF.

The chain has TRBV6-5 and TRBJ2-5; D is possibly TRBD1 (5 bases). Germline CDR1 reads MNHEY; CDR2 reads SVGAGI. V was pared by 0 bases and J by 2 bases, with 7 bases between. The CDR3 has 14 amino acids. The CDR3 protein is CASSYSSGQETQYF. Here the CDR3 DNA reads TGTGCCAGCAGTTACTCGTCAGGGCAAGAGACCCAGTACTTC.

V usage is TRBV18 and J usage is TRBJ1-1; D remains unclear. V was trimmed by 1 base and J by 1 base, leaving 10 bases between them. Germline CDR1 reads KGHSH; CDR2 reads LQKENI. The CDR3 loop spans 15 amino acids. CDR3: CASSPREGGNTEAFF. CDR3 coding DNA: TGTGCCAGCTCACCACGGGAAGGAGGGAACACTGAAGCTTTCTTT.

The chain recombines TRBV18 with TRBJ1-5; weak D call: TRBD1 (5 bases). This CDR3 spans 13 amino acids. Germline CDR1 KGHSH, CDR2 LQKENI. V was pared by 4 bases and J by 5 bases, with 9 bases between. The CDR3 DNA is TGTGCCAGCTCACTCGACAGTGATCAGCCCCAGCATTTT. Protein sequence: CASSLDSDQPQHF.

This chain joins TRBV7-7 and TRBJ2-7, with D hard to call. V dropped 5 bases and J dropped 2 bases, with 10 bases sitting between them. Germline loops: CDR1 SSHAT, CDR2 FNYEAQ (reference sequence). This CDR3 has 13 amino acids. The CDR3 bases are TGTGCCAGCAGCCCCAGTCCCACCTACGAGCAGTACTTC. This gives the protein CASSPSPTYEQYF.

The J gene is TRBJ2-1, the V gene TRBV7-2; D gene uncertain. This CDR3 is 15 amino acids long. V was shortened by 5 bases and J by 0 bases, with 11 bases between the two germline ends. CDR1 and CDR2 (germline): SGHTA, FQGNSA. For the CDR3, the DNA is TGTGCCAGCAGCCCCCGTGTCAGCTCCTACAATGAGCAGTTCTTC. It is translated as CASSPRVSSYNEQFF.

The rearrangement joins TRBV5-8 to TRBJ2-7; a possible D gene is TRBD1 (6 bases). The CDR3 sequence is 14 residues long. In germline, CDR1 is SGHTS, CDR2 YDEGEE. V was shortened by 4 bases and J by 3 bases, with 14 bases between the two germline ends. CDR3 in DNA: TGTGCCAGCAGCCCGGTTGACAGGAACTACGAGCAGTACTTC. As protein: CASSPVDRNYEQYF.

This chain links TRBV18 with TRBJ2-5; perhaps TRBD2 as D (6 bases). The germline CDR1 and CDR2 sequences are KGHSH and LQKENI. Trimming removed 6 bases from V and 1 base from J, with 15 bases in between. CDR3 length: 15 amino acids. As DNA, the CDR3 is TGTGCCAGCTCCCGCCTGGGACTCGCCCAAGAGACCCAGTACTTC. The encoded protein is CASSRLGLAQETQYF.

Turning to this clone: Other DNA sequences in this sample translate to the same CDR3. The rearrangement uses TRBV9 and TRBJ2-5, with TRBD1 identical over 7 bases. The germline CDR1 and CDR2 sequences are SGDLS and YYNGEE. The CDR3 totals 14 residues. V shed 0 bases and J 5 bases; nucleotides not matched to a gene: 4. The CDR3 spells CASSVVGGGETQYF. The CDR3 nucleotides read TGTGCCAGCAGCGTAGTAGGGGGCGGGGAGACCCAGTACTTC. The whole variable domain, filled in from reference TRBV9 and TRBJ2-5, reads DSGVTQTPKHLITATGQRVTLRCSPRSGDLSVYWYQQSLDQGLQFLIQYYNGEERAKGNILERFSAQQFPDLHSELNLSSLELGDSALYFCASSVVGGGETQYFGPGTRLLVL.

Turning to this clone: Other DNA sequences within the sample encode an identical CDR3. The chain carries TRBV4-3 and TRBJ2-6, with D tentatively TRBD1 (6 bases). Germline CDR1 is LGHNA and CDR2 is YSLEER. V was cut by 0 bases and J by 4 bases, with 10 bases left in between. The CDR3 is made up of 16 amino acids. CDR3 protein: CASSQDAGAGANVLTF. The CDR3 DNA follows: TGCGCCAGCAGCCAAGATGCAGGGGCAGGGGCCAACGTCCTGACTTTC.

The CDR3 is CASSVGDTGQNTIYF. DNA for the CDR3: TGTGCCAGCAGCGTAGGGGACACGGGACAGAACACCATATATTTT. The V and J genes are TRBV9 and TRBJ1-3, with TRBD1 identical over 7 bases. The CDR3 extends over 15 amino acids. The germline V gene encodes CDR1 SGDLS and CDR2 YYNGEE. J was trimmed by 7 bases and V by 0 bases; bases with no gene match: 7.